The 10 T cell receptor beta chains below all came from one sample that was sequenced in a study of Ad26.COV2.S vaccination and SARS-CoV-2 variants. The method was immunoSEQ multiplex PCR; TCRdb's version includes in-frame clones alone and lacks a portion of them. The sample shows about 180,000 clones, around 90% of them seen only once. Here the sequenced sample was peripheral blood, taken after recovery from COVID-19. The receptors stem from a human donor who had recovered from COVID-19.

This clone was seen only a few times. The chain recombines TRBV18 with TRBJ1-6; possibly TRBD1 for D (5 bases). CDR1 and CDR2 from the germline V gene are KGHSH and LQKENI. The CDR3 runs to 16 residues. V lost 4 bases and J 7 bases, leaving 17 bases between the germline ends. This chain's CDR3 is CASSLRDPSGNSPLHF. CDR3 nucleotide sequence: TGTGCCAGCTCACTCCGCGACCCCTCAGGGAATTCACCCCTCCACTTT. The full variable domain, in which reference TRBV18 and TRBJ1-6 provide the parts outside the CDR3, is NAGVMQNPRHLVRRRGQEARLRCSPMKGHSHVYWYRQLPEEGLKFMVYLQKENIIDESGMPKERFSAEFPKEGPSILRIQQVVRGDSAAYFCASSLRDPSGNSPLHFGNGTRLTVT.

V gene TRBV5-5 combines with J gene TRBJ2-7; D gene unclear. Trimming cost V 2 bases and J 3 bases, with 6 bases left between them. Germline V gives CDR1 SGHKS, CDR2 YYEKEE (reference sequence). This CDR3 has 12 amino acids. CDR3 residues: CASSFRIYEQYF. The CDR3 region has the DNA TGTGCCAGCAGCTTCCGCATCTACGAGCAGTACTTC.

This chain connects TRBV2 to TRBJ1-2; no clear D. Trimming shortened V by 4 bases and J by 8 bases, and 17 bases separated the two germline ends. This CDR3 comprises 14 residues. Germline V gene data show CDR1 as SNHLY and CDR2 as FYNNEI. CDR3 in amino acids: CASSAPAGLTGYTF. As DNA, the CDR3 is TGTGCCAGCAGTGCCCCGGCGGGTCTAACGGGCTACACCTTC.

The gene calls are TRBV6-5 and TRBJ1-1; 8 bases line up with TRBD1. Unmatched junction bases numbered 9, after V lost 5 bases and J lost 4 bases. The CDR3 is made up of 15 amino acids. The germline V gene encodes CDR1 MNHEY and CDR2 SVGAGI. The CDR3 region has the DNA TGTGCCAGCAGTCCGAACAGGGGGTGGGGCACTGAAGCTTTCTTT. The encoded protein is CASSPNRGWGTEAFF.

Comments on this clone: The junction does not match germline at one end; this may be a read error. The J gene is TRBJ2-5, the V gene TRBV7-7; D is unclear. Germline lookup yields CDR1 SSHAT and CDR2 FNYEAQ (reference sequence). There are 14 residues in the CDR3. The CDR3 reads CASSSGPYQETQYF. The CDR3 DNA reads TGTGCTAGCAGCTCGGGTCCGTACCAAGAGACCCAGTACTTC.

The CDR3: CASSESSGTSGSTDTQYF. For the CDR3, the DNA is TGCGCCAGCAGTGAGTCCTCCGGGACTAGCGGAAGCACAGATACGCAGTATTTT. The V gene is TRBV10-1, the J gene TRBJ2-3; 11 nucleotides match TRBD2. The CDR3 has 18 residues. The junction had 5 bases not matched to a gene; V was cut back by 0 bases and J by 0 bases. Germline CDR1 reads WNHNN; CDR2 reads SYGVQD (reference sequence).

This clone appeared a single time. CDR3 DNA sequence: TGTGCCAGCAGCACCCGGGAGGGCTCCTACAATGAGCAGTTCTTC. Encoded protein: CASSTREGSYNEQFF. The V call is TRBV9, the J call TRBJ2-1; 8 nucleotides line up with TRBD2. The junction had 3 bases not matched to a gene; V was cut back by 4 bases and J by 0 bases. CDR1 is SGDLS and CDR2 is YYNGEE in the germline V gene. This CDR3 is 15 amino acids long.

The chain employs TRBV5-4 and TRBJ1-3; D perhaps matches TRBD1 (5 bases). Deletions cut 5 bases from V and 5 bases from J, with 14 bases between. This CDR3 is 14 amino acids long. Germline CDR1 is SGHNT and CDR2 is YYREEE (reference sequence). For the CDR3, the DNA is TGTGCCAGCAGACCGACAGTCGCCCGAAACACCATATATTTT. Protein product: CASRPTVARNTIYF.

The chain recombines TRBV11-1 with TRBJ2-1; 7 bases fit TRBD2. Germline V gene data show CDR1 as SGHAT and CDR2 as FQDESV (reference sequence). V trimming: 1 base; J trimming: 6 bases; junction bases outside the gene matches: 6. This CDR3 region has 15 residues. The CDR3 here is CASSLGGSSVNEQFF. The CDR3 nucleotides are TGTGCCAGCAGCTTAGGCGGGAGCTCGGTCAATGAGCAGTTCTTC.

The chain combines TRBV19 with TRBJ2-2; D unclear. The ends were cut back, 4 bases at V and 7 bases at J, with 19 bases in the middle. The CDR3 sequence is 16 residues long. Germline V lookup: CDR1 LNHDA, CDR2 SQIVND (reference sequence). CDR3 region: CASSTGFRAHYGELFF. DNA for the CDR3: TGTGCCAGTAGTACCGGATTCCGGGCCCACTACGGGGAGCTGTTTTTT.